This TCR beta chain came from a study of blood T cell repertoires in COVID-19. Here immunoSEQ multiplex PCR was the method, and the copy in TCRdb shows in-frame clones only, minus some. The repertoire consists of approximately 150,000 clones, with 75% to 85% occurring once and the leading ten covering 4.5% to 7.5%. Assignments of participants to cohorts depended upon their own reported clinical history. The material sequenced was PBMCs or T cells enriched from blood (not recorded which). This clonotype was sampled from a man in his forties or fifties who had recovered from COVID-19.

CDR3 residues: CASSQHPGTGPLGYGYTF. The CDR3 region has the DNA TGTGCCAGCAGCCAACATCCGGGGACAGGGCCTCTTGGCTATGGCTACACCTTC. The rearrangement uses TRBV3-1 (or the pseudogene TRBV3-2) and TRBJ1-2, with TRBD1 identical over 9 bases. CDR1 is LGHDT and CDR2 is YNNKEL in the germline V gene (reference sequence). V lost 2 bases and J lost 4; bases outside the gene matches: 14. There are 18 residues in the CDR3.